This TCR beta chain originates from a study of cytomegalovirus exposure and HLA in healthy donors. Broader study findings: Later work showed greater clonal expansion in HLA-associated TCR beta chains than in equally common others. As a later analysis showed, several of the most significant clusters appeared to be linked to common viral pathogens.

Use of 60 Vbeta and 13 Jbeta primers characterized the PCR. Repertoires were generated with immunoSEQ multiplex PCR, while TCRdb's copy carries only in-frame clones and drops some. Seen here are 95,000 to 100,000 clones, around 85% observed once, and the top ten hold about 3.9%. Concerning this clone itself: Its antigen is still unknown.

V shed 6 bases and J 1 base; nucleotides not matched to a gene: 3. Germline CDR1 and CDR2: SQVTM and ANQGSEA. CDR3 size: 13 residues. Source material: PBMCs. J is TRBJ2-4 and V is TRBV29-1, with TRBD1 matching over 7 bases. The source of this sequence is a man aged 25-40 years in good health and CMV-seronegative. The CDR3 nucleotides read TGCAGCGTCGAGGGGGCGGCCAAAAACATTCAGTACTTC. This codes for CSVEGAAKNIQYF.